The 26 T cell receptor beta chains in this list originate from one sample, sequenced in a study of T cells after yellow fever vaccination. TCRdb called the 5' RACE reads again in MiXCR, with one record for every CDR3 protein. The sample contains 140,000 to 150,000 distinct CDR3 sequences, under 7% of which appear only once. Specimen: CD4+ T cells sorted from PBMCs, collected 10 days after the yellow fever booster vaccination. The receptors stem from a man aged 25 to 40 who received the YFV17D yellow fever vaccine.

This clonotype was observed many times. As DNA, the CDR3 is TGTGCCAGCAGTTTAAGGGGCCGTGGCGGGATCTACGAGCAGTACTTC. Translation gives CASSLRGRGGIYEQYF. This chain joins TRBV27 and TRBJ2-7, with a possible D match to TRBD2 (6 bases). The CDR3 spans 16 residues. Deletions cut 2 bases from V and 3 bases from J, with 17 bases between. Germline CDR1 and CDR2: MNHEY and SMNVEV (reference sequence).

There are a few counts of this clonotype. Here the CDR3 DNA reads TGTGCCAGCAGCGTAGACCCGGAGGTAGAGCAGTACTTC. Amino acid sequence: CASSVDPEVEQYF. The chain employs TRBV9 and TRBJ2-7; perhaps TRBD2 as D (5 bases). This CDR3 contains 13 residues. The V gene lost 0 bases and the J gene lost 7 bases, with 11 bases spanning the gap. CDR1 is SGDLS and CDR2 is YYNGEE in the germline V gene. Based on the CDR3 plus reference TRBV9 and TRBJ2-7, the full variable domain is DSGVTQTPKHLITATGQRVTLRCSPRSGDLSVYWYQQSLDQGLQFLIQYYNGEERAKGNILERFSAQQFPDLHSELNLSSLELGDSALYFCASSVDPEVEQYFGPGTRLTVT.

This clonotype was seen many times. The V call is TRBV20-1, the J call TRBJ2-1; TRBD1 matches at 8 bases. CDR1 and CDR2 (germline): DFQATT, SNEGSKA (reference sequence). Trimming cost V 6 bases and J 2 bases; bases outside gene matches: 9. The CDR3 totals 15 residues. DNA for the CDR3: TGCAGTGCGAATAGGGACAGGTTAGCCTACAATGAGCAGTTCTTC. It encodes CSANRDRLAYNEQFF.

The CDR3 nucleotides read TGTGCCAGCAGCGTATTAGGACAGGGGGTAAGTGAGCAGTTCTTC. Translated, it gives CASSVLGQGVSEQFF. The chain joins TRBV5-6 to TRBJ2-1; 10 positions match TRBD1. CDR3 length equals 15 residues. After removal of 4 bases from V and 9 bases from J, the junction contained 10 bases not matched to a gene. Per germline, CDR1 SGHDT and CDR2 YYEEEE.

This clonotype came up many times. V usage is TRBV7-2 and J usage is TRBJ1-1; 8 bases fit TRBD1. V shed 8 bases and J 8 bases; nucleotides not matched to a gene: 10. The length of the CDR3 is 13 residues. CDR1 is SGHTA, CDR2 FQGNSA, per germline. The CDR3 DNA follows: TGTGCCAGCCGGACAGGGCCCCCCCTAGAAGCTTTCTTT. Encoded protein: CASRTGPPLEAFF.

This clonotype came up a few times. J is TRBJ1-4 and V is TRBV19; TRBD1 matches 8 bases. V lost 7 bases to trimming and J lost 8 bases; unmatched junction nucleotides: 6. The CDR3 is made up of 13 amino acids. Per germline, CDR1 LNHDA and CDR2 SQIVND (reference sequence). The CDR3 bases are TGTGCCAGTATCGGACAGGGTCGAGAAAAACTGTTTTTT. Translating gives CASIGQGREKLFF. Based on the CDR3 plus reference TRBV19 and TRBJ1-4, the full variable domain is DGGITQSPKYLFRKEGQNVTLSCEQNLNHDAMYWYRQDPGQGLRLIYYSQIVNDFQKGDIAEGYSVSREKKESFPLTVTSAQKNPTAFYLCASIGQGREKLFFGSGTQLSVL.

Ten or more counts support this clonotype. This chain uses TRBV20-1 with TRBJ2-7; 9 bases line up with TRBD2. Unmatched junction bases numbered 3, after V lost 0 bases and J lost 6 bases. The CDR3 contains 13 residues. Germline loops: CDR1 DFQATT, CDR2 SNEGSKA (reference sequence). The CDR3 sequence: CSARDGGRAEQYF. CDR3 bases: TGCAGTGCTAGAGATGGCGGGAGGGCCGAGCAGTACTTC.

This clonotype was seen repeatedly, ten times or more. CDR3 nucleotide sequence: TGCGCCAGCAGCCTCCGGGTTCCGACCGAAAAACTGTTTTTT. Translating gives CASSLRVPTEKLFF. The chain employs TRBV5-1 and TRBJ1-4; D unresolved. CDR1 is SGHRS and CDR2 is YFSETQ in the germline V gene. Trimming removed 4 bases at V and 8 bases at J, with 15 bases between. This CDR3 contains 14 residues.

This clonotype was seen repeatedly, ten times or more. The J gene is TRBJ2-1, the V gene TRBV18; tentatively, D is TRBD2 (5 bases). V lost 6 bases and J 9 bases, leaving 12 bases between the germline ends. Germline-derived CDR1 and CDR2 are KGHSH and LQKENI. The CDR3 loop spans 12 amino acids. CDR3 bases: TGTGCCAGCTCCCCAGGAGGTGTTGAGCAGTTCTTC. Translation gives CASSPGGVEQFF.

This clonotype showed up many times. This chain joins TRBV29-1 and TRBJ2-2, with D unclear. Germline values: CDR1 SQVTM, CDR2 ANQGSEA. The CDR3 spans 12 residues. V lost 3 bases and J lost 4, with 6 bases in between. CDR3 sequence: CSVDPGTGELFF. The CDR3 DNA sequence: TGCAGCGTTGACCCCGGCACCGGGGAGCTGTTTTTT.

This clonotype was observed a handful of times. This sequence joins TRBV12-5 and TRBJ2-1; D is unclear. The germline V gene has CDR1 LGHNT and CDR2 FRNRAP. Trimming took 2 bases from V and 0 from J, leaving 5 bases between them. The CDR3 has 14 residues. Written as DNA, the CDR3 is TGTGCTAGTGGTTTGCAGAGCTCCTACAATGAGCAGTTCTTC. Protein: CASGLQSSYNEQFF.

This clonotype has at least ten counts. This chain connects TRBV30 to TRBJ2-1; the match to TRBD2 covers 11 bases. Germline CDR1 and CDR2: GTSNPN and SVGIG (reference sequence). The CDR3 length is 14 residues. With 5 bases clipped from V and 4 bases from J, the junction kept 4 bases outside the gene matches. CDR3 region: CAWLAGGLYNEQFF. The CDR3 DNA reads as TGTGCCTGGCTAGCGGGAGGATTGTACAATGAGCAGTTCTTC.

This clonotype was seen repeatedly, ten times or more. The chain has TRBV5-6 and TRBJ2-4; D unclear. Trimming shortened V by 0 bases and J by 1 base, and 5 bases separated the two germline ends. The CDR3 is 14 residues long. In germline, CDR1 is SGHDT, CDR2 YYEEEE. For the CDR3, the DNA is TGTGCCAGCAGCTTGGGTTCGGCCAAAAACATTCAGTACTTC. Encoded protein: CASSLGSAKNIQYF. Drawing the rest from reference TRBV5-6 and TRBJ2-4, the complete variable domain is DAGVTQSPTHLIKTRGQQVTLRCSPKSGHDTVSWYQQALGQGPQFIFQYYEEEERQRGNFPDRFSGHQFPNYSSELNVNALLLGDSALYLCASSLGSAKNIQYFGAGTRLSVL.

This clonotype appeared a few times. The CDR3 is CSARTSGRRETQYF. The DNA of the CDR3 is TGCAGTGCTCGGACTAGCGGGAGGAGGGAGACCCAGTACTTC. The V gene is TRBV20-1, the J gene TRBJ2-5; 14 bases align to TRBD2. Germline assignment: CDR1 DFQATT and CDR2 SNEGSKA (reference sequence). The CDR3 is made up of 14 amino acids. The trim removed 5 bases at V and 5 bases at J, leaving 4 bases unmatched.

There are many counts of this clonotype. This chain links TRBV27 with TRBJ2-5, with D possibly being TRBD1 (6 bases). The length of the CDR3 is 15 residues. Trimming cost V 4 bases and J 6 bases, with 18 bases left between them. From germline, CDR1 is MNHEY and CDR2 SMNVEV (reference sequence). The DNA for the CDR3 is TGTGCCAGCAGTTCTCCGGACAGATTAGGGAAGACCCAGTACTTC. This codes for CASSSPDRLGKTQYF.

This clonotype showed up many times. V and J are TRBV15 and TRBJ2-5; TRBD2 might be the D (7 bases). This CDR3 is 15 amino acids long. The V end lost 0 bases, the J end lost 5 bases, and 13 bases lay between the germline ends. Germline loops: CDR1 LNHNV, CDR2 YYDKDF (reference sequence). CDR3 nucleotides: TGTGCCACCAGCAGAGAGGGAGGGGGTGGCGAGACCCAGTACTTC. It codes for CATSREGGGGETQYF.

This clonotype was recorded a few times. CDR3 nucleotides: TGTGCCAGCAGTTTGGGTCCCATCCTCTTCAATGAGCAGTTCTTC. Its translation is CASSLGPILFNEQFF. V usage is TRBV12-3 or TRBV12-4 and J usage is TRBJ2-1, with no clear D. This CDR3 region has 15 residues. V lost 3 bases and J 6 bases, leaving 15 bases between the germline ends.

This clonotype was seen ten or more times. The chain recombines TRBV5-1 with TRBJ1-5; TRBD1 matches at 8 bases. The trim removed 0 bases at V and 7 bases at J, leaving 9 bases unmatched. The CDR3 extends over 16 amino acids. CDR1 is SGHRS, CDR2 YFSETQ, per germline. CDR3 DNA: TGCGCCAGCAGCTTGGGGCCACAGGGGGGCGGACAGCCCCAGCATTTT. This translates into CASSLGPQGGGQPQHF.

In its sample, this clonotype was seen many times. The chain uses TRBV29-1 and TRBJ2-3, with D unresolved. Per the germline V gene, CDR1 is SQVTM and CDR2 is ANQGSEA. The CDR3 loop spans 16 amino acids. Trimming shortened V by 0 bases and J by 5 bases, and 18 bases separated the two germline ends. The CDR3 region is CSVEDLHGLGEDTQYF. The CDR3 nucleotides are TGCAGCGTTGAAGATCTTCATGGCCTCGGTGAAGATACGCAGTATTTT.

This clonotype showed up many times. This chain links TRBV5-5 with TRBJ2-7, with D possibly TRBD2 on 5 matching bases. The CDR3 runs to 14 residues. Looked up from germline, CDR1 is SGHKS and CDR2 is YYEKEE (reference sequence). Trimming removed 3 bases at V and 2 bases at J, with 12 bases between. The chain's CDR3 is CASSWETLTYEQYF. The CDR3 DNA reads TGTGCCAGCAGCTGGGAGACACTTACCTACGAGCAGTACTTC.

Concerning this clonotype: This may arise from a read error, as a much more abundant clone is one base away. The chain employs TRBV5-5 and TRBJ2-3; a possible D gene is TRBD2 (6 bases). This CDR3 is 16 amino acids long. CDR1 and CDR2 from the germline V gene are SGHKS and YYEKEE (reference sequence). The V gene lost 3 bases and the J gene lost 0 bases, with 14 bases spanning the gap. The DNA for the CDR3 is TGTGCCAGCAGCTGGACGGGAGTGAGAAGCACAGATACGCAGTATTTT. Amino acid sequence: CASSWTGVRSTDTQYF.

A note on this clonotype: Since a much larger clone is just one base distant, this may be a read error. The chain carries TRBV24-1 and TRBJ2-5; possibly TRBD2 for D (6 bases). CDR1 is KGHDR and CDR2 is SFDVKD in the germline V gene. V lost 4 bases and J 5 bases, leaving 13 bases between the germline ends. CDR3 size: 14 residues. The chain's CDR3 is CATSDHRRGETQYF. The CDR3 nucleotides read TGTGCCACCAGTGACCACCGCCGGGGGGAGACCCAGTACTTC.

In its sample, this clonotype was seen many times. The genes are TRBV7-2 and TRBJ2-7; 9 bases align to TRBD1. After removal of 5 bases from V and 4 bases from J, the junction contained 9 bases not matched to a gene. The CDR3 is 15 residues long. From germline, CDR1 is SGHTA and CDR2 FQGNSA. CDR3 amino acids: CASSTRTGEVYEQYF. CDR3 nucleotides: TGTGCCAGCAGCACCCGGACAGGGGAGGTGTACGAGCAGTACTTC.

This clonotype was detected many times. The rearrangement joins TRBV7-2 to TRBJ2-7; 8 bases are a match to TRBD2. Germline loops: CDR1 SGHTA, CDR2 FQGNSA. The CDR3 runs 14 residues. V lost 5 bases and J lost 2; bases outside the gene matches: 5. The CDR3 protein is CASSPLAGPYEQYF. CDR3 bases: TGTGCCAGCAGCCCCCTAGCGGGCCCCTACGAGCAGTACTTC.

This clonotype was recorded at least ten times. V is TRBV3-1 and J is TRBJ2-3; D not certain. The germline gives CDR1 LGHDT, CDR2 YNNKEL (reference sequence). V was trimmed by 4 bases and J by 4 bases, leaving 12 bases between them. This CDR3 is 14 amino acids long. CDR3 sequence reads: CASSLGGPADTQYF. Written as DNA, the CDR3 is TGTGCCAGCAGCCTGGGCGGCCCCGCAGATACGCAGTATTTT.

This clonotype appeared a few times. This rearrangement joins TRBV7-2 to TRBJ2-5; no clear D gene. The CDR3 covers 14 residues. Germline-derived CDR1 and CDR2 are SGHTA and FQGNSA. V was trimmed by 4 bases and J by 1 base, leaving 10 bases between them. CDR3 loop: CASSSPGGQETQYF. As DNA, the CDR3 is TGTGCCAGCAGCTCCCCGGGCGGCCAAGAGACCCAGTACTTC.